A single sample gave rise to the 29 T cell receptor beta chains below, sequenced in a study of T cell responses to AZD1222 COVID-19 vaccine. Assay: immunoSEQ multiplex PCR; the TCRdb copy retains only in-frame clones and omits some. The repertoire includes about 200,000 clones, under 95% of them detected once, and roughly 1% sits in the top ten. Here the sequenced sample was peripheral blood, taken on day 0 of MenACWY control vaccination. Receptor source: an adult in good health.

The rearrangement links TRBV9 to TRBJ2-3; 7 positions agree with TRBD1. Germline lookup yields CDR1 SGDLS and CDR2 YYNGEE. This CDR3 has 15 residues. V shed 0 bases and J 2 bases; nucleotides not matched to a gene: 3. The CDR3 nucleotides read TGTGCCAGCAGCGTAGCGGGGACAGCCACAGATACGCAGTATTTT. Translating gives CASSVAGTATDTQYF.

The genes are TRBV3-1 (or the pseudogene TRBV3-2) and TRBJ2-5, with 14 nucleotides matching TRBD2. CDR1 and CDR2 from the germline V gene are LGHDT and YNNKEL (reference sequence). CDR3 length equals 17 residues. With 6 bases clipped from V and 1 base from J, the junction kept 7 bases outside the gene matches. This CDR3 is CASSVQGLAGGQETQYF. In DNA form, the CDR3 reads TGTGCCAGCAGTGTCCAAGGACTAGCGGGGGGCCAAGAGACCCAGTACTTC.

The chain is built from TRBV5-1 and TRBJ1-2, with D possibly TRBD1 on 5 matching bases. V was trimmed by 5 bases and J by 0 bases, leaving 11 bases between them. CDR1 is SGHRS, CDR2 YFSETQ, per germline. The CDR3 runs 14 residues. The CDR3 here is CASSSGTTNYGYTF. The CDR3 coding sequence is TGCGCCAGCAGTTCCGGGACTACTAACTATGGCTACACCTTC.

This rearrangement joins TRBV18 to TRBJ1-2; D unclear. V was trimmed by 3 bases and J by 2 bases, leaving 7 bases between them. Germline CDR1 is KGHSH and CDR2 is LQKENI. CDR3 size: 13 residues. The CDR3 sequence is CASSPTDNYGYTF. The CDR3 region has the DNA TGTGCCAGCTCACCGACTGACAACTATGGCTACACCTTC.

This chain uses TRBV9 with TRBJ1-1; D gene ambiguous. V was pared by 2 bases and J by 0 bases, with 11 bases between. This CDR3 contains 15 residues. The germline gives CDR1 SGDLS, CDR2 YYNGEE. The CDR3, as DNA: TGTGCCAGCAGCGTCCAACATAGGATGAACACTGAAGCTTTCTTT. It yields the protein CASSVQHRMNTEAFF.

The chain employs TRBV20-1 and TRBJ2-5; D remains unclear. Germline values: CDR1 DFQATT, CDR2 SNEGSKA (reference sequence). V lost 2 bases and J lost 5, with 3 bases in between. This CDR3 has 10 amino acids. CDR3 nucleotide sequence: TGCAGTGCTAGAAGGGAGACCCAGTACTTC. Translating it yields CSARRETQYF.

The J gene is TRBJ1-5, the V gene TRBV4-1; D is ambiguous. Per the germline V gene, CDR1 is MGHRA and CDR2 is YSYEKL. The CDR3 covers 15 residues. Trimming left V 1 base short and J 2 bases short, with 9 bases between. The DNA for the CDR3 is TGCGCCAGCAGCCAAGGTCGGCGGGGCAATCAGCCCCAGCATTTT. Its protein product is CASSQGRRGNQPQHF.

The J gene is TRBJ1-1, the V gene TRBV5-4; tentatively, D is TRBD1 (6 bases). The CDR3 is 15 residues long. CDR1 is SGHNT, CDR2 YYREEE, per germline (reference sequence). Trimming removed 1 base at V and 4 bases at J, with 14 bases between. For the CDR3, the DNA is TGTGCCAGCAGCTTGAATACCGGGGGCGGCACTGAAGCTTTCTTT. Residues: CASSLNTGGGTEAFF. Full variable domain (missing parts from reference TRBV5-4 and TRBJ1-1): ETGVTQSPTHLIKTRGQQVTLRCSSQSGHNTVSWYQQALGQGPQFIFQYYREEENGRGNFPPRFSGLQFPNYSSELNVNALELDDSALYLCASSLNTGGGTEAFFGQGTRLTVV.

This rearrangement joins TRBV5-1 to TRBJ2-1, with 7 bases aligning to TRBD1. V lost 1 base, J lost 9 bases, and 7 bases stayed unmatched. Germline V gene data show CDR1 as SGHRS and CDR2 as YFSETQ. This CDR3 comprises 14 residues. The CDR3 DNA sequence: TGCGCCAGCAGCTTGTCGGGGACAGCTGGTGAGCAGTTCTTC. Its protein is CASSLSGTAGEQFF.

V usage is TRBV10-1 and J usage is TRBJ1-6; D may be TRBD1 (6 bases). The CDR3 runs 17 residues. Germline loops: CDR1 WNHNN, CDR2 SYGVQD (reference sequence). Trimming removed 7 bases at V and 0 bases at J, with 16 bases between. The CDR3 spells CASNGRGASSYNSPLHF. CDR3 sequence (DNA): TGCGCCAGCAATGGCCGGGGGGCTAGCTCCTATAATTCACCCCTCCACTTT.

V gene TRBV5-4 combines with J gene TRBJ2-1; D may correspond to TRBD1 or TRBD2 (7 bases each). CDR3 length: 15 amino acids. The germline V gene encodes CDR1 SGHNT and CDR2 YYREEE (reference sequence). The V end was cut by 4 bases, the J end by 2 bases, with 13 bases between. The CDR3 spells CASSPGGAAYNEQFF. For the CDR3, the DNA is TGTGCCAGCAGCCCAGGGGGGGCGGCCTACAATGAGCAGTTCTTC.

V is TRBV29-1 and J is TRBJ1-1; possible D gene TRBD1, 6 bases. The CDR3 has 13 amino acids. The V end lost 2 bases, the J end lost 4 bases, and 11 bases lay between the germline ends. Germline V gene lookup returns CDR1 SQVTM and CDR2 ANQGSEA. The CDR3 loop reads CSVEKQGGTEAFF. The CDR3 region has the DNA TGCAGCGTTGAAAAACAGGGAGGCACTGAAGCTTTCTTT.

This sequence joins TRBV11-2 and TRBJ1-6; maybe TRBD1 (6 bases). The CDR3 length is 16 residues. The V gene lost 5 bases and the J gene lost 13 bases, with 24 bases spanning the gap. CDR1 SGHAT and CDR2 FQNNGV come from the germline V gene. This CDR3 reads CASSTPPTGGRGPLHF. The CDR3 nucleotides are TGTGCCAGCAGCACTCCCCCCACAGGAGGTAGGGGGCCCCTCCACTTT.

This clone was counted only a few times. V gene TRBV19 combines with J gene TRBJ1-2, with D possibly being TRBD1 (6 bases). The ends were cut back, 2 bases at V and 4 bases at J, with 14 bases in the middle. Germline CDR1 LNHDA, CDR2 SQIVND (reference sequence). This CDR3 has 15 amino acids. The CDR3 DNA follows: TGTGCCAGTAGTATAACGGGGGCCTCTACCTATGGCTACACCTTC. Translating gives CASSITGASTYGYTF.

As regards this clone: Other nucleotide sequences in the sample specify the same CDR3. The V call is TRBV19, the J call TRBJ1-5; TRBD1 is a possible D gene (5 bases). The CDR3 runs to 15 residues. CDR1 and CDR2 (germline): LNHDA, SQIVND (reference sequence). V lost 3 bases, J lost 1 base, and 10 bases lay in between. As DNA, the CDR3 is TGTGCCAGTAGTATCGGGGGACTGAGCAATCAGCCCCAGCATTTT. This codes for CASSIGGLSNQPQHF.

The gene calls are TRBV6-5 and TRBJ1-1; tentatively, D is TRBD1 (6 bases). Germline V gene lookup returns CDR1 MNHEY and CDR2 SVGAGI. Trimming took off 6 bases at V and 8 bases at J, with 13 bases between the two ends. CDR3 length: 12 amino acids. The CDR3 nucleotides read TGTGCCAGCAGGGACCGAGGACAGGAAGCTTTCTTT. Its translation: CASRDRGQEAFF.

This clone was detected only once. The chain links TRBV28 to TRBJ1-5, with 12 bases matching TRBD1. The CDR3 runs 15 residues. Germline V gene lookup returns CDR1 MDHEN and CDR2 SYDVKM. V gave up 6 bases and J gave up 4 bases; unmatched junction bases: 4. CDR3 DNA sequence: TGTGCCAGCAGGGGGGGACAGGGGGCAAATCAGCCCCAGCATTTT. It is translated as CASRGGQGANQPQHF.

This chain uses TRBV30 with TRBJ1-4; no clear D gene. Trimming cost V 6 bases and J 4 bases, with 9 bases left between them. The CDR3 totals 12 residues. The germline V gene has CDR1 GTSNPN and CDR2 SVGIG (reference sequence). In DNA, the CDR3 is TGTGCCTGTTCGGGCTTTAATGAAAAACTGTTTTTT. Translating it yields CACSGFNEKLFF.

V usage is TRBV7-9 and J usage is TRBJ2-2; D might be TRBD1 (5 bases). V was shortened by 9 bases and J by 3 bases, with 14 bases between the two germline ends. Germline loops: CDR1 SEHNR, CDR2 FQNEAQ (reference sequence). The CDR3 length is 14 residues. The CDR3 loop reads CASGRGLDTGELFF. CDR3 bases: TGTGCCAGTGGAAGGGGTTTAGACACCGGGGAGCTGTTTTTT.

J is TRBJ2-1 and V is TRBV25-1, with D possibly being TRBD2 (6 bases). The ends were cut back, 1 base at V and 8 bases at J, with 12 bases in the middle. The germline V gene has CDR1 MGHDK and CDR2 SYGVNS. This CDR3 has 14 residues. The CDR3 region is CASSESGVWYEQFF. CDR3 nucleotides: TGTGCCAGCAGTGAATCGGGGGTTTGGTATGAGCAGTTCTTC.

The rearrangement uses TRBV28 and TRBJ1-2; no definite D call. The germline V gene encodes CDR1 MDHEN and CDR2 SYDVKM. CDR3 size: 12 residues. The V end was cut by 6 bases, the J end by 8 bases, with 13 bases between. The CDR3 spells CASRAHGRGYTF. In DNA, the CDR3 is TGTGCCAGCAGGGCCCACGGTAGAGGCTACACCTTC.

The gene calls are TRBV5-1 and TRBJ1-1, with 9 positions matching TRBD1. The ends lost 4 bases at V and 3 bases at J; junction bases unmatched: 19. CDR1 is SGHRS, CDR2 YFSETQ, per germline. The CDR3 has 19 residues. DNA of the CDR3: TGCGCCAGCAGCCTTATTCCGGGACAGGGTTACTCAAAGGACACTGAAGCTTTCTTT. Its translation: CASSLIPGQGYSKDTEAFF.

The rearrangement joins TRBV21-1 to TRBJ2-1; the table assigns TRBD2, which was not confirmed against the DNA. TRBV21-1 is given as a pseudogene. The length of the CDR3 is 16 residues. CDR3 sequence reads: CASRTISGLTNNEQFF. In nucleotides, the CDR3 is TGTGCCAGCAGGACCATCTCGGGACTTACCAACAATGAGCAGTTCTTC.

This clone appeared a single time. The chain employs TRBV18 and TRBJ1-2; D call uncertain. CDR3 length equals 15 residues. V was clipped by 1 base and J by 3 bases, with 12 bases between them. Germline V gene sequence: CDR1 KGHSH, CDR2 LQKENI. The CDR3 loop is CASSPQGEADYGYTF. CDR3 DNA: TGTGCCAGCTCACCACAGGGAGAAGCGGACTATGGCTACACCTTC.

The V and J genes are TRBV5-1 and TRBJ1-2; 10 positions match TRBD1. The germline V gene encodes CDR1 SGHRS and CDR2 YFSETQ. The ends lost 4 bases at V and 3 bases at J; junction bases unmatched: 9. The CDR3 is made up of 16 amino acids. The CDR3: CASSILTGGADYGYTF. CDR3 DNA sequence: TGCGCCAGCAGCATCCTGACAGGGGGCGCGGACTATGGCTACACCTTC.

The chain is built from TRBV12-3 or TRBV12-4 and TRBJ1-4; no firm D call. The V and J ends lost 7 bases and 8 bases respectively, with 11 bases between them. CDR3 size: 12 residues. The CDR3 nucleotides are TGTGCCAGCAACACCGGGTCCGAAAAACTGTTTTTT. Translated: CASNTGSEKLFF.

V gene TRBV6-5 combines with J gene TRBJ1-5, with 11 bases matching TRBD1. This CDR3 is 15 amino acids long. Germline V gene lookup returns CDR1 MNHEY and CDR2 SVGAGI. The V segment lost 8 bases and the J segment 6 bases; nucleotides outside the gene matches: 9. The chain's CDR3 is CASSRDRGDSQPQHF. CDR3 nucleotides: TGTGCCAGCTCTAGGGACAGGGGGGATAGTCAGCCCCAGCATTTT.

The gene calls are TRBV6-2 or TRBV6-3 and TRBJ1-1; D uncertain. Germline V gene sequence: CDR1 MNHEY, CDR2 SVGEGT. Trimming left V 6 bases short and J 1 base short, with 18 bases between. The CDR3 sequence is 16 residues long. CDR3 in amino acids: CASSPGRSKGNTEAFF. The CDR3 region has the DNA TGTGCCAGCAGCCCCGGGAGGTCTAAAGGGAACACTGAAGCTTTCTTT.

The sample holds one count of this clone. The CDR3 coding sequence is TGTGCCAGCAGTTACTCGACGGGACGGATTAATGAAAAACTGTTTTTT. Its protein product is CASSYSTGRINEKLFF. The J gene is TRBJ1-4, the V gene TRBV6-5; TRBD1 is a possible D gene (5 bases). Deletions cut 0 bases from V and 4 bases from J, with 12 bases between. The CDR3 sequence is 16 residues long. Germline assignment: CDR1 MNHEY and CDR2 SVGAGI.